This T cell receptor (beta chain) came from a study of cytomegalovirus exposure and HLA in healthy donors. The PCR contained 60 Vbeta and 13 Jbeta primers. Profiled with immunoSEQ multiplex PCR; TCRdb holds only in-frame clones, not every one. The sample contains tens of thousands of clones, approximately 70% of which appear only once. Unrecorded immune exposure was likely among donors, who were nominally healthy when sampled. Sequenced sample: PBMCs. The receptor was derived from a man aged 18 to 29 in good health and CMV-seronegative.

The CDR3 bases are TGTGCCATCAGTGGATCAGGGATCTACAATGAGCAGTTCTTC. Translating gives CAISGSGIYNEQFF. The J gene is TRBJ2-1, the V gene TRBV10-3; D is possibly TRBD1 (5 bases). Trimming took 4 bases from V and 3 from J, leaving 10 bases between them. Germline lookup yields CDR1 ENHRY and CDR2 SYGVKD. The CDR3 runs 14 residues.